This entry concerns a single T cell receptor beta chain. These data are taken from a study of cytomegalovirus exposure and HLA in healthy donors. The wider study: Earlier sequencing of approximately 180 million T cells yielded 90 million to 140 million unique TCR beta sequences.

The PCR ran on 60 Vbeta and 13 Jbeta primers. Sequenced by immunoSEQ multiplex PCR; TCRdb stores in-frame clones only, minus some. Of about 160,000 clones in the sample, 65% to 85% are singletons; the top ten hold roughly 7.1%. Trimming removed 4 bases at V and 4 bases at J, with 10 bases between. Germline CDR1 and CDR2: SGHAT and FQNNGV. This CDR3 is built from 13 residues. This sequence was found in a man aged 40-50 years in good health and CMV-seropositive. What was sequenced was PBMCs. The V and J genes are TRBV11-2 and TRBJ1-2; unclear D gene. The CDR3 DNA reads as TGTGCCAGCAGCTCCCAGGCCGGCTATGGCTACACCTTC. Encoded protein: CASSSQAGYGYTF.